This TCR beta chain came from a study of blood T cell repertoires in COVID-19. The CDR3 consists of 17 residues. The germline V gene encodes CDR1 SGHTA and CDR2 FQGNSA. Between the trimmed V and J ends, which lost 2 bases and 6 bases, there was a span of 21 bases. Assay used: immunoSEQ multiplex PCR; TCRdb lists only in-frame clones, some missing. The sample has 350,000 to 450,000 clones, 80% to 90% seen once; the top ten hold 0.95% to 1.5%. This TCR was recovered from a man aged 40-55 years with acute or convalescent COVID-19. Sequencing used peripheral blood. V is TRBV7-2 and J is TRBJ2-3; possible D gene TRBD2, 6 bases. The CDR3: CASSLSLVGGLGDTQYF. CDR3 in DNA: TGTGCCAGCAGCTTATCCCTGGTGGGGGGACTGGGGGATACGCAGTATTTT.